A selection of T cell receptor beta chains follows, all from one sample in a study of T cells in tuberculosis. Clones were read by immunoSEQ multiplex PCR, and TCRdb kept only the in-frame ones, dropping some. The sample includes about 30,000 clones, around 95% of them seen just once. The material sequenced was PBMCs. The receptors here all came from a donor aged 10 to 29 with latent tuberculosis or without tuberculosis infection. The CDR3 runs from the conserved cysteine through the conserved F or W. Each record gives: V gene, clone size, J gene, D gene, CDR3 DNA, CDR3 protein. D genes are given only for firm matches. Clone size is given for some rows only: seen once, a few or many times, or a class if the clone is expanded.

TRBV7-9	-	TRBJ2-2	TRBD2	TGTGCCAGCAGCTCGGGCGGGACTAAGAACACCGGGGAGCTGTTTTTT	CASSSGGTKNTGELFF
TRBV15	-	TRBJ1-1	-	TGTGCCACCAGCAGATCCCCGACAGGGAACACTGAAGCTTTCTTT	CATSRSPTGNTEAFF
TRBV27	-	TRBJ2-6	-	TGTGCCAGCACGGGGTCGGGGGCCAACGTCCTGACTTTC	CASTGSGANVLTF
TRBV2	-	TRBJ1-1	-	TGTGCCAGCAGTTCCACAGGGTTCCATGAAGCTTTCTTT	CASSSTGFHEAFF
TRBV2	-	TRBJ2-5	TRBD2	TGTGCCAGCAGTGACCTACGGGGGAGCGGGATGGAGACCCAGTACTTC	CASSDLRGSGMETQYF
TRBV7-9	once	TRBJ2-2	TRBD2	TGTGCCAGCAGCCCTAAAAACCGTACTAGCGGGAAAGGGACCGGGGAGCTGTTTTTT	CASSPKNRTSGKGTGELFF
TRBV29-1	-	TRBJ1-2	-	TGCAGCGATACAGATAACTATGGCTACACCTTC	CSDTDNYGYTF
TRBV4-1	-	TRBJ2-7	-	TGCGCCAGCAGCCCTCAGGGCGGGAAATCCTACGAGCAGTACTTC	CASSPQGGKSYEQYF
TRBV28	few	TRBJ2-5	TRBD2	TGTGCCAGCAGTTCATTGGGCGGCGGGGGGTACCAAGAGACCCAGTACTTC	CASSSLGGGGYQETQYF
TRBV27	-	TRBJ2-7	TRBD1	TGTGCCAGCAGTTTCCGGGACAGGCCCGGCGAGCAGTACTTC	CASSFRDRPGEQYF
TRBV4-2	-	TRBJ1-5	TRBD1	TGTGCCAGCAGCCAAGGTTCTGGGACAGGTGGGCCCCAGCATTTT	CASSQGSGTGGPQHF
TRBV29-1	-	TRBJ1-5	-	TGCAGCGTTTCTAACCCACCTAGCCCCCAGCATTTT	CSVSNPPSPQHF
TRBV6-1	-	TRBJ1-1	-	TGTGCCAGCAGGGGGAATTGGCAGGGCAGTGAAGCTTTCTTT	CASRGNWQGSEAFF
TRBV19	-	TRBJ2-7	-	TGTGCCAGTAGTATCGGTGACGGGGTCTACGAGCAGTACTTC	CASSIGDGVYEQYF
TRBV7-9	once	TRBJ2-1	TRBD1	TGTGCCAGCAGCACACAGGGGTCGGTCAATGAGCAGTTCTTC	CASSTQGSVNEQFF
TRBV5-6	-	TRBJ1-2	-	TGTGCCAGCAGCTTGGCCGACAGCGCAACTATAGGCTACACCTTC	CASSLADSATIGYTF
TRBV19	-	TRBJ2-1	-	TGTGCCAGTAGTATTGGGGCAGACTTCTACAATGAGCAGTTCTTC	CASSIGADFYNEQFF
TRBV7-2	once	TRBJ2-3	-	TGTGCCAGCAGCTCCGGGGGGCGGGGGCCAGATACGCAGTATTTT	CASSSGGRGPDTQYF
TRBV19	-	TRBJ2-1	TRBD1	TGTGCCAGTAGTATCTGGACAGGGGGTAAAAATGAGCAGTTCTTC	CASSIWTGGKNEQFF
TRBV7-3	-	TRBJ2-2	TRBD2	TGTGCCAGCAGCCAGACTAGCGGAGCGAACACCGGGGAGCTGTTTTTT	CASSQTSGANTGELFF
TRBV6-5	-	TRBJ2-7	-	TGTGCCAGCAGTCCAAGGACACACTACGAGCAGTACTTC	CASSPRTHYEQYF
TRBV5-1	-	TRBJ2-2	-	TGCGCCAGCAGCTTGGGGGGGCGGCAAGTGGCCGGGGAGCTGTTTTTT	CASSLGGRQVAGELFF
TRBV6-4	-	TRBJ2-1	-	TGTGCCAGCAGTGACTCGAGCCAGGCGAACTACAATGAGCAGTTCTTC	CASSDSSQANYNEQFF
TRBV7-9	-	TRBJ2-2	-	TGTGCCAGCACCTCCCAGGATCCCGGGGAGCTGTTTTTT	CASTSQDPGELFF